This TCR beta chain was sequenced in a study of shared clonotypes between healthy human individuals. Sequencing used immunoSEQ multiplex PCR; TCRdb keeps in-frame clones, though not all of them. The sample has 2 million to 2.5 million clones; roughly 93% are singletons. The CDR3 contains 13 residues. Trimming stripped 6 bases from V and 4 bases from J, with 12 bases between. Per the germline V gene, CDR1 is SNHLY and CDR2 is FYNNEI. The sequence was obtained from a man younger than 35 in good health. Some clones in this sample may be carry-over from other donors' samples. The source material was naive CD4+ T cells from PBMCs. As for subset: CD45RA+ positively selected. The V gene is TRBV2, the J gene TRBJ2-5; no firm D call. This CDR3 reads CASRGRMGETQYF. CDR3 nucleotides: TGTGCCAGCAGAGGAAGGATGGGAGAGACCCAGTACTTC.